This T cell receptor (beta chain) was obtained from a study of T cell changes during pregnancy in multiple sclerosis. Data came from immunoSEQ multiplex PCR; TCRdb stores just in-frame clones and leaves some out. Of 47,000 or so clones in the sample, around 94% were seen once. Germline CDR1 is MNHNS and CDR2 is SASEGT. This CDR3 has 14 residues. This receptor was taken from a female donor with multiple sclerosis, enrolled in a pregnancy study. V gene TRBV6-1 combines with J gene TRBJ1-1, with 8 positions matching TRBD1. The sample here was CD4+ T cells from peripheral blood mononuclear cells, taken in the first trimester of pregnancy. The CDR3 nucleotides read TGTGCTGGGGTACCCAGGGGGCCTAACACTGAAGCTTTCTTT. Translating it yields CAGVPRGPNTEAFF.